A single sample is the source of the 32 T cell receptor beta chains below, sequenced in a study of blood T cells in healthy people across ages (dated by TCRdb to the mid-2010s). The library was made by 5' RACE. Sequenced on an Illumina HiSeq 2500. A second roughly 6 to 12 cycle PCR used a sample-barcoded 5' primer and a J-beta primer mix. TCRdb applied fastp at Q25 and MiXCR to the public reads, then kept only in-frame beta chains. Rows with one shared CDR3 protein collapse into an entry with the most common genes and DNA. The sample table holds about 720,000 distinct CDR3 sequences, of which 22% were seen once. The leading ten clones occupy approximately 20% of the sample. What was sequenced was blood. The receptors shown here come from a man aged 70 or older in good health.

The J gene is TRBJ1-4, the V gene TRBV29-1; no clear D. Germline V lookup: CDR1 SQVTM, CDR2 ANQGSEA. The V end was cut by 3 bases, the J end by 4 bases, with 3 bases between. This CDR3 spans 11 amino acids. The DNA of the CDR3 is TGCAGCGTTGAGGATAATGAAAAACTGTTTTTT. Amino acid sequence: CSVEDNEKLFF.

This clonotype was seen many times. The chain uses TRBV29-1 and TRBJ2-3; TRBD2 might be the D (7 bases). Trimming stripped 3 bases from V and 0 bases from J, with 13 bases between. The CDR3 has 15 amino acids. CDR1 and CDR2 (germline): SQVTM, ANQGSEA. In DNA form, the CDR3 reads TGCAGCGTTGAGGGAGGGCAGGGGAGCACAGATACGCAGTATTTT. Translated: CSVEGGQGSTDTQYF.

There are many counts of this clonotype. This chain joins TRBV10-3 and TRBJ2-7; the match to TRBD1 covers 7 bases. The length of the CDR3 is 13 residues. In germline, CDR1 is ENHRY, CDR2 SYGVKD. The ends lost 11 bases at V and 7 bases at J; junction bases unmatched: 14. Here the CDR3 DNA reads TGTGCCGTATCAGGGCAGGGGGAGAATGAGCAGTACTTC. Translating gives CAVSGQGENEQYF.

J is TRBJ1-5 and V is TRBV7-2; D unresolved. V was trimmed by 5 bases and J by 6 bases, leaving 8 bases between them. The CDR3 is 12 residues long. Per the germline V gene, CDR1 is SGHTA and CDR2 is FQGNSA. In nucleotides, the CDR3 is TGTGCCAGCAGCCCCGTGGGTCAGCCCCAGCATTTT. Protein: CASSPVGQPQHF.

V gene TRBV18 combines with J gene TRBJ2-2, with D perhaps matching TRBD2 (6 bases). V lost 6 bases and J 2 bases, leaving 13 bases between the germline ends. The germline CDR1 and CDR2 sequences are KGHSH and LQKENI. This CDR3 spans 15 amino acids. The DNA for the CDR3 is TGTGCCAGCTCGCCGGGACTCCAAAACACCGGGGAGCTGTTTTTT. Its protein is CASSPGLQNTGELFF. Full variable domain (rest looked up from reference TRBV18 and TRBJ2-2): NAGVMQNPRHLVRRRGQEARLRCSPMKGHSHVYWYRQLPEEGLKFMVYLQKENIIDESGMPKERFSAEFPKEGPSILRIQQVVRGDSAAYFCASSPGLQNTGELFFGEGSRLTVL.

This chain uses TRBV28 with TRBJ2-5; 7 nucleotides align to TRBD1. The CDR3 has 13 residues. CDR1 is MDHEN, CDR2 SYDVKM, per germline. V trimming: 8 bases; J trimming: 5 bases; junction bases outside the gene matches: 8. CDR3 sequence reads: CASHRGRAETQYF. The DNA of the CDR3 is TGTGCCAGCCACAGGGGTCGGGCGGAGACCCAGTACTTC.

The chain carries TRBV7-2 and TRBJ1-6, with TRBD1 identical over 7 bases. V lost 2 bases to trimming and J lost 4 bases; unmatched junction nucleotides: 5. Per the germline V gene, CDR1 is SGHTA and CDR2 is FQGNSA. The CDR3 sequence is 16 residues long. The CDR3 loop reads CASSLLGGVYNSPLHF. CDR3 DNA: TGTGCCAGCAGCTTACTAGGGGGCGTATATAATTCACCCCTCCACTTT.

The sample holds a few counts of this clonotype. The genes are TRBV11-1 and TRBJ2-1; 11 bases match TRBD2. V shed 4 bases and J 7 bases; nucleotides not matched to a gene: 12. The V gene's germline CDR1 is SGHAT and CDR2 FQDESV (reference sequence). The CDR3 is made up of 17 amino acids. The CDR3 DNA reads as TGTGCCAGCAGCTCCCCCTCGACTAGCGGGAACGGGAATGAGCAGTTCTTC. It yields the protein CASSSPSTSGNGNEQFF. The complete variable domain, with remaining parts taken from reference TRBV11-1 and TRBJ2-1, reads EAEVAQSPRYKITEKSQAVAFWCDPISGHATLYWYRQILGQGPELLVQFQDESVVDDSQLPKDRFSAERLKGVDSTLKIQPAELGDSAMYLCASSSPSTSGNGNEQFFGPGTRLTVL.

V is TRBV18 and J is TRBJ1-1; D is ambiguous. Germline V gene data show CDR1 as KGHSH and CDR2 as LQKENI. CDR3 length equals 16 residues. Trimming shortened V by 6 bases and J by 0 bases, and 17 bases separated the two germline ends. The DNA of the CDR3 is TGTGCCAGCTCCCCCGGACGCGGACGGATGAACACTGAAGCTTTCTTT. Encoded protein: CASSPGRGRMNTEAFF.

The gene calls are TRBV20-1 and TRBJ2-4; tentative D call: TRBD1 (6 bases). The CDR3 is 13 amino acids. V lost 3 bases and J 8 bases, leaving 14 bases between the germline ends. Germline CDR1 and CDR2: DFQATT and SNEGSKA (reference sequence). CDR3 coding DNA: TGCAGTGCTAGGTGGACAGCCACAGACATTCAGTACTTC. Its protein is CSARWTATDIQYF.

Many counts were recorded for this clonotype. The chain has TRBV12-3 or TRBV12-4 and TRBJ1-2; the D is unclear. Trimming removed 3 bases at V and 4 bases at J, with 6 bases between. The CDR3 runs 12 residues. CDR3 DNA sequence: TGTGCCAGCAGTTTGGACTTCTATGGCTACACCTTC. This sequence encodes CASSLDFYGYTF.

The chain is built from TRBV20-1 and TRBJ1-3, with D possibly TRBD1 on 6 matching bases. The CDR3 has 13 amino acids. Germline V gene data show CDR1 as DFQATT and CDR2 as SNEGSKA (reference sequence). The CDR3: CGWNRAPGNTIYF. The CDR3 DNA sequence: TGCGGATGGAACAGGGCTCCTGGAAACACCATATATTTT.

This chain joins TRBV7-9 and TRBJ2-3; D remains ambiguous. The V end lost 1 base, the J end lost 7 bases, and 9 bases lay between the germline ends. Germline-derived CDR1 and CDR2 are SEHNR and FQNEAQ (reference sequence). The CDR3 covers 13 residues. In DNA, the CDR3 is TGTGCCAGCAGCTTAGTAGTTGGGTATACGCAGTATTTT. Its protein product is CASSLVVGYTQYF.

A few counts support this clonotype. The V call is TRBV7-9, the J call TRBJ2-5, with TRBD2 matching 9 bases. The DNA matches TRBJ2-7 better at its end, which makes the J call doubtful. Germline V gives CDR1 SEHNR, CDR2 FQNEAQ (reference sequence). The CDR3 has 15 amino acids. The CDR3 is CASPPAGGILYEQYF. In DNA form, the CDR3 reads TGTGCCAGCCCCCCGGCGGGGGGGATTCTCTACGAGCAGTACTTC.

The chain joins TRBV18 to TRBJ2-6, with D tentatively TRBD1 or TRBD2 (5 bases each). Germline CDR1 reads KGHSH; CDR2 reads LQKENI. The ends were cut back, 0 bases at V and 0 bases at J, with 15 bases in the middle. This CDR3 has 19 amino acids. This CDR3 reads CASSPPRQGRISGANVLTF. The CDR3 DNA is TGTGCCAGCTCACCACCTAGGCAGGGACGGATCTCTGGGGCCAACGTCCTGACTTTC.

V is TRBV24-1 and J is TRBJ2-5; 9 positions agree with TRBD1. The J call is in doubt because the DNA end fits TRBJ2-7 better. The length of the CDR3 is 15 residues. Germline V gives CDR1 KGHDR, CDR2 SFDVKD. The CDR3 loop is CATSDPGQGSYEQYF. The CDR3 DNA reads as TGTGCCACCAGTGATCCGGGACAGGGTTCCTACGAGCAGTACTTC.

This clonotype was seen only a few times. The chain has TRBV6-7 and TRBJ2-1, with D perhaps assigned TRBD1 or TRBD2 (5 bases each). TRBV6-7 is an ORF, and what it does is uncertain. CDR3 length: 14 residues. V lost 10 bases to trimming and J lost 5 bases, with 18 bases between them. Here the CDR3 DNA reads TGTGCCACCCGAGGACATAGCGCCAACAATGAGCAGTTCTTC. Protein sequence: CATRGHSANNEQFF.

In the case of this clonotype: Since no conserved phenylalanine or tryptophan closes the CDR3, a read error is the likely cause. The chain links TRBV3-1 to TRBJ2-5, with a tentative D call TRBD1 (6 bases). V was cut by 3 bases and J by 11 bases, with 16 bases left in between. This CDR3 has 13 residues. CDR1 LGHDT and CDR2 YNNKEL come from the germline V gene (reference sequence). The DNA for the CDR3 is TGTGCCAGCAGCCAGGACAGATTCGACCGGCAGTACGTC. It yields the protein CASSQDRFDRQYV.

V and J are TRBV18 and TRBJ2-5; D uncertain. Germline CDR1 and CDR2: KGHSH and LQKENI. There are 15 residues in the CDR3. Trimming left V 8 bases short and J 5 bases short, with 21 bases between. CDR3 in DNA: TGTGCCAGCGCCTACGAGAATCGACGTTCTGAGACCCAGTACTTC. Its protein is CASAYENRRSETQYF.

CDR3 residues: CARIQGNEQYF. CDR3 nucleotide sequence: TGTGCCAGGATACAGGGGAATGAGCAGTACTTC. The chain links TRBV11-2 to TRBJ2-7, with 7 bases aligning to TRBD1. Trimming removed 9 bases from V and 7 bases from J; junction bases left unmatched: 6. The germline V gene encodes CDR1 SGHAT and CDR2 FQNNGV. The CDR3 runs 11 residues. The full variable domain, its missing parts supplied by reference TRBV11-2 and TRBJ2-7, is EAGVAQSPRYKIIEKRQSVAFWCNPISGHATLYWYQQILGQGPKLLIQFQNNGVVDDSQLPKDRFSAERLKGVDSTLKIQPAKLEDSAVYLCARIQGNEQYFGPGTRLTVT.

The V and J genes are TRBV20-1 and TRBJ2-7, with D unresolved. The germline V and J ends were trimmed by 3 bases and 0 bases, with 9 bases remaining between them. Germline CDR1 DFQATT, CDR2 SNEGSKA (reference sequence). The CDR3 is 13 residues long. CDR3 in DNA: TGCAGTGCTAGGGTGGATATCTCCTACGAGCAGTACTTC. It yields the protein CSARVDISYEQYF.

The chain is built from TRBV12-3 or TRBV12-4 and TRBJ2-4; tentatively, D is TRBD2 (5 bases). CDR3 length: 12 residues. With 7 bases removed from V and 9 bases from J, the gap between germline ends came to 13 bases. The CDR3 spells CASKYLRGIQYF. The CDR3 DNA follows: TGTGCCAGCAAATACTTACGGGGCATTCAGTACTTC.

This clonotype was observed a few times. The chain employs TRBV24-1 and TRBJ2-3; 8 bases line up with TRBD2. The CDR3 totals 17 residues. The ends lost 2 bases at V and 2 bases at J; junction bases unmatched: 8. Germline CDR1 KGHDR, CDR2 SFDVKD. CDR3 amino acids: CATSDWAAGGSTDTQYF. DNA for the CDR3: TGTGCCACCAGTGATTGGGCGGCGGGAGGATCCACAGATACGCAGTATTTT.

DNA for the CDR3: TGCGCCAGCAGCCTACCCCAGACAGTGGGGCCCGGAAACACCATATATTTT. Translating gives CASSLPQTVGPGNTIYF. V gene TRBV5-1 combines with J gene TRBJ1-3; D might be TRBD1 (5 bases). V shed 4 bases and J shed 4 bases, with 21 bases lying between them. Looked up from germline, CDR1 is SGHRS and CDR2 is YFSETQ. This CDR3 is built from 17 residues.

CDR3 amino acids: CASGLVWTGESYNEQFF. In DNA, the CDR3 is TGTGCTAGTGGTTTGGTGTGGACAGGGGAATCCTACAATGAGCAGTTCTTC. The genes are TRBV12-5 and TRBJ2-1; 9 bases match TRBD1. After removal of 0 bases from V and 1 base from J, the junction contained 4 bases not matched to a gene. This CDR3 spans 17 amino acids. Germline values: CDR1 LGHNT, CDR2 FRNRAP. The whole variable domain, filled in from reference TRBV12-5 and TRBJ2-1, reads DARVTQTPRHKVTEMGQEVTMRCQPILGHNTVFWYRQTMMQGLELLAYFRNRAPLDDSGMPKDRFSAEMPDATLATLKIQPSEPRDSAVYFCASGLVWTGESYNEQFFGPGTRLTVL.

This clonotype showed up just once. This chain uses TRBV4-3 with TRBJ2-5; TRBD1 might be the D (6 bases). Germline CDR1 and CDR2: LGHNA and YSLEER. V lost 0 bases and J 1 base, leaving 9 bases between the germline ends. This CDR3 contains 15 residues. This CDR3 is CASSQETGSQETQYF. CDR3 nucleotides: TGCGCCAGCAGCCAAGAAACAGGGAGCCAAGAGACCCAGTACTTC.

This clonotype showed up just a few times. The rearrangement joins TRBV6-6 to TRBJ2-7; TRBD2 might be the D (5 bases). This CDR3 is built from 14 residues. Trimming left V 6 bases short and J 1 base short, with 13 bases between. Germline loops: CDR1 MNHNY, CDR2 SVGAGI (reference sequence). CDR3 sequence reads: CASRWDTGSYEQYF. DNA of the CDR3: TGTGCCAGCAGATGGGATACGGGATCCTACGAGCAGTACTTC.

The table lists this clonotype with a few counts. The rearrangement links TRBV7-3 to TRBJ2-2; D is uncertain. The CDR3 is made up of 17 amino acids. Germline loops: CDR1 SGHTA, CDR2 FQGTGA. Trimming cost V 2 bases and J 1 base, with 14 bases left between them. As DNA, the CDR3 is TGTGCCAGCAGCTTATACGCGTTGCCGGGGAACACCGGGGAGCTGTTTTTT. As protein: CASSLYALPGNTGELFF.

The CDR3 region is CATSDLRNEQFF. CDR3 in DNA: TGTGCCACCAGTGATTTGCGGAATGAGCAGTTCTTC. The gene calls are TRBV24-1 and TRBJ2-5; D not resolved. The DNA end is more similar to TRBJ2-1, so the J call may be wrong. The CDR3 contains 12 residues. CDR1 and CDR2 from the germline V gene are KGHDR and SFDVKD.

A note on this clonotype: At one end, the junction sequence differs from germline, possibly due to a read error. The CDR3 region has the DNA TGTGCCTCCAGTGAATCCGGTGGGCAGTTCTTC. Translation gives CASSESGGQFF. The V call is TRBV24-1, the J call TRBJ2-1; D unclear. Germline loops: CDR1 KGHDR, CDR2 SFDVKD. There are 11 residues in the CDR3.

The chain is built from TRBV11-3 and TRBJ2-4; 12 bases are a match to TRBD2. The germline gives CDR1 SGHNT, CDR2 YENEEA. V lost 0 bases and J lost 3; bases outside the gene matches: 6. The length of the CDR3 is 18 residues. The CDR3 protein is CASSLDRGLAGLKNIQYF. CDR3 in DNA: TGTGCCAGCAGCTTAGATCGGGGACTAGCGGGCCTCAAAAACATTCAGTACTTC. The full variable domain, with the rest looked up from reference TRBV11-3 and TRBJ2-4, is EAGVVQSPRYKIIEKKQPVAFWCNPISGHNTLYWYLQNLGQGPELLIRYENEEAVDDSQLPKDRFSAERLKGVDSTLKIQPAELGDSAVYLCASSLDRGLAGLKNIQYFGAGTRLSVL.

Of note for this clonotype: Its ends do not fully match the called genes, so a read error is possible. The CDR3 loop is CASSLDPPGNYGHTF. DNA for the CDR3: TGTGCCAGCAGCTTAGACCCGCCGGGCAACTATGGCCACACCTTC. V usage is TRBV7-2 and J usage is TRBJ1-2; D is ambiguous. CDR3 length: 15 residues. Germline V gives CDR1 SGHTA, CDR2 FQGNSA. The entire variable domain, with the rest obtained from reference TRBV7-2 and TRBJ1-2, is as follows: GAGVSQSPSNKVTEKGKDVELRCDPISGHTALYWYRQSLGQGLEFLIYFQGNSAPDKSGLPSDRFSAERTGGSVSTLTIQRTQQEDSAVYLCASSLDPPGNYGHTFGSGTRLTVV.